A selection of T cell receptor beta chains follows, all from one sample in a study of blood T cell repertoires in COVID-19. TCRdb's table, derived via immunoSEQ multiplex PCR, lists solely in-frame clones and lacks some. Seen here are roughly 370,000 clones, more than 75% observed once, and the top ten hold roughly 9.4%. Sequencing was performed on PBMCs or T cells enriched from blood (not recorded which). Receptors originate from a woman aged 50 to 60 who had recovered from COVID-19. The CDR3 runs from the conserved cysteine through the conserved F or W.

TRBV19	CATTDRSAEAFF
TRBV27	CASSGDNGGYTF
TRBV7-9	CASVEKSGNTIYF
TRBV28	CASRDRGFGTEAFF
TRBV5-6	CASSFQGISNNEQFF
TRBV10-3	CAISESREGSGNTIYF
TRBV5-6	CASGIPGAGASTDTQYF
TRBV29-1	CSVEERGYNNEQFF
TRBV25-1	CASSPLAGASGANVLTF
TRBV2	CSKTGEDEQFF
TRBV7-6	CASSPGTVTYVGQFF
TRBV2	CASETQGPLHF
TRBV15	CATSRGSGPGDGYTF
TRBV6-5	CASTSGANNEQFF
TRBV2	CASSERGGPDAFF
TRBV19	CASKGLENWDEKLFF